This T cell receptor beta chain was sequenced for a study of T cells of healthy individuals. TCRdb re-called the 5' RACE reads with MiXCR, one entry per CDR3 protein. The sample contains around 53,000 distinct CDR3 sequences, approximately 14% of which appear only once. The CDR3 is 16 residues long. V lost 6 bases, J lost 1 base, and 19 bases lay in between. The gene calls are TRBV12-3 or TRBV12-4 and TRBJ2-7; possible D gene TRBD1, 6 bases. The sequence came from a human donor in good health. The CDR3 region has the DNA TGTGCCAGCAGCCGATCACCGGGACAAGGATCCTACGAGCAGTACTTC. This gives the protein CASSRSPGQGSYEQYF.